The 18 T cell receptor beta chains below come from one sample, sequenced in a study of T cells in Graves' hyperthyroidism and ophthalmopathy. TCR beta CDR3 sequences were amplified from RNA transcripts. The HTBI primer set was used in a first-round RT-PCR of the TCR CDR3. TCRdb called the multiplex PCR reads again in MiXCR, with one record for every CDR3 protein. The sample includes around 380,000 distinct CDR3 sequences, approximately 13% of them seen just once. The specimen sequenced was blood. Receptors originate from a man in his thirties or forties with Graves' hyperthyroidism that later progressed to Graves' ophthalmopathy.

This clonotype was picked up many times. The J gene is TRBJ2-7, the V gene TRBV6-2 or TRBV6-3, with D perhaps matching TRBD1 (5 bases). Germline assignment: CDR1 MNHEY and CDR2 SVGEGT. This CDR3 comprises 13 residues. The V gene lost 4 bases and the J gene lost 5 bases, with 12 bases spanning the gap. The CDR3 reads CASSSAGWDEQYF. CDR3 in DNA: TGTGCCAGCAGTTCCGCAGGGTGGGACGAGCAGTACTTC.

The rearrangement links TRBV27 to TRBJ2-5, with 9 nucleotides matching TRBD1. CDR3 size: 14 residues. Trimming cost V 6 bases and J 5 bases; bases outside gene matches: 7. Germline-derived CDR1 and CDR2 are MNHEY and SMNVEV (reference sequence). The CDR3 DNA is TGTGCCAGCAGACTCTTGACAGGGGGTGAGACCCAGTACTTC. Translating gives CASRLLTGGETQYF.

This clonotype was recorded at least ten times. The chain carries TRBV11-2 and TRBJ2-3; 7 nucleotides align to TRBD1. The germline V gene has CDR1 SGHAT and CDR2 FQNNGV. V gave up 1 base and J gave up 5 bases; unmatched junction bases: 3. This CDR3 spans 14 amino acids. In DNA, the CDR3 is TGTGCCAGCAGCTTAGGAAGGGGGCTAGATACGCAGTATTTT. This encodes CASSLGRGLDTQYF.

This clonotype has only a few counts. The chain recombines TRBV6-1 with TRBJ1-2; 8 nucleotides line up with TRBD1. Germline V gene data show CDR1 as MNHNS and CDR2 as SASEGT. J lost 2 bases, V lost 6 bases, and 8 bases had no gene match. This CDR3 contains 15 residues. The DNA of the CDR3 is TGTGCCAGCAGCCTGACAGGGGTCATGAACTATGGCTACACCTTC. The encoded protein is CASSLTGVMNYGYTF.

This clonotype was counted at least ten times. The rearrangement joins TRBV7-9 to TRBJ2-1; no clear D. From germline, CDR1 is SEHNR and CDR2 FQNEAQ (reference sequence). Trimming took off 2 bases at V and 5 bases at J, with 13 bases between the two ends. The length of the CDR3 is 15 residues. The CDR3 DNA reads TGTGCCAGCAGCTTAACGAGATCGCTTGACAATGAGCAGTTCTTC. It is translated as CASSLTRSLDNEQFF.

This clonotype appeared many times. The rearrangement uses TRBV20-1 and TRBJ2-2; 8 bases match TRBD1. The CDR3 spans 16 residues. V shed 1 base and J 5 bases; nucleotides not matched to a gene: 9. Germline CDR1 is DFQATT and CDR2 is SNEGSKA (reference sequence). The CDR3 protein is CSARGLEQGATGELFF. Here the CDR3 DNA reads TGCAGTGCTAGAGGGTTGGAGCAGGGGGCGACCGGGGAGCTGTTTTTT.

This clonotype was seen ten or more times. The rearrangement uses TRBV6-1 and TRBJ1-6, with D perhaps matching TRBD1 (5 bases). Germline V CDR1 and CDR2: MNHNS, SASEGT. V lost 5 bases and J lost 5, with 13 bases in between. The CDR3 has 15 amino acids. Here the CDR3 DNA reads TGTGCCAGCAGTACAGGAGGGACGCATAATTCACCCCTCCACTTT. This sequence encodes CASSTGGTHNSPLHF.

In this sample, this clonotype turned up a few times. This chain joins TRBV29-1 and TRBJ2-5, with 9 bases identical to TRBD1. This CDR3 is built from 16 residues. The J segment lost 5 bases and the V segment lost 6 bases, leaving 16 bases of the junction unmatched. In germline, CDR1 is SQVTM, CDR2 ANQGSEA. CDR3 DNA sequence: TGCAGCGTGAAGGACAGGGGAGTGTGGAGTGGGGAGACCCAGTACTTC. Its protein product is CSVKDRGVWSGETQYF.

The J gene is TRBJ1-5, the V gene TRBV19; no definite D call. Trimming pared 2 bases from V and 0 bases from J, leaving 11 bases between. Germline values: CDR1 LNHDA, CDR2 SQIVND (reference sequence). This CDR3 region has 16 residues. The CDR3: CASSIKWKYSNQPQHF. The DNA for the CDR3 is TGTGCCAGTAGTATAAAGTGGAAGTATAGCAATCAGCCCCAGCATTTT.

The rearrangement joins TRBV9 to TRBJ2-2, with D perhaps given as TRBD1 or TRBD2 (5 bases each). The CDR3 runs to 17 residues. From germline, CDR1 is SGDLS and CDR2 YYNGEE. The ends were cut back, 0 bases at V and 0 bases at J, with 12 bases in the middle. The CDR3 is CASSVATGQANTGELFF. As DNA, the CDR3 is TGTGCCAGCAGCGTAGCTACGGGGCAAGCGAACACCGGGGAGCTGTTTTTT.

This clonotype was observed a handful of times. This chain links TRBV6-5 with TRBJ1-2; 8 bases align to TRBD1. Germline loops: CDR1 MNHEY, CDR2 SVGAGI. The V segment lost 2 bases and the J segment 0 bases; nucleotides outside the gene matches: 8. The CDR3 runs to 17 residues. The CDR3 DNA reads TGTGCCAGCAGTTACACTAGAGACAGGGGACCTAACTATGGCTACACCTTC. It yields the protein CASSYTRDRGPNYGYTF.

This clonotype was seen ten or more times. Here the CDR3 DNA reads TGTGCCAGCAGGTCGACAGATACGCAGTATTTT. Its translation: CASRSTDTQYF. This chain links TRBV7-2 with TRBJ2-3; no reliable D call. The CDR3 is made up of 11 amino acids. The germline V gene has CDR1 SGHTA and CDR2 FQGNSA. Deletions cut 6 bases from V and 3 bases from J, with 4 bases between.

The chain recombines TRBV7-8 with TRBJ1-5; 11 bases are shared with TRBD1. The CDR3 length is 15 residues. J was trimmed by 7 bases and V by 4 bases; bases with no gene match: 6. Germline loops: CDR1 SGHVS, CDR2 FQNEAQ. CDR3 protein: CASSWGQGVNQPQHF. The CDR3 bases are TGTGCCAGCAGCTGGGGACAGGGGGTAAACCAGCCCCAGCATTTT.

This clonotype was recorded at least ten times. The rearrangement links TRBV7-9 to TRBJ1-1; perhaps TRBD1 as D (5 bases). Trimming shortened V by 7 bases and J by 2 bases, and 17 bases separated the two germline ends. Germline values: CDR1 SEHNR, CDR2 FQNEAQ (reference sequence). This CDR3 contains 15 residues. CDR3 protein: CASTTGEVLNTEAFF. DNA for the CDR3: TGTGCCAGCACCACGGGGGAGGTACTTAACACTGAAGCTTTCTTT.

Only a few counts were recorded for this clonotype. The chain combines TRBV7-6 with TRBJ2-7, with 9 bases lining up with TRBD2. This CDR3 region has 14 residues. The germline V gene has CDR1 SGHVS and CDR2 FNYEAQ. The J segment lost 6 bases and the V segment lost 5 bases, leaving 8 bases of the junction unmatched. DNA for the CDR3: TGTGCCAGCAGCCCCGGGACTAGCCCGTTCGAGCAGTACTTC. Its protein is CASSPGTSPFEQYF.

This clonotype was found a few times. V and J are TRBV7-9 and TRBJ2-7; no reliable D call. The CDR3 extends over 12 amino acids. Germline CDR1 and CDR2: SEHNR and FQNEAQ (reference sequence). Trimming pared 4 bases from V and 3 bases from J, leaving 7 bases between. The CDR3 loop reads CASSWSFYEQYF. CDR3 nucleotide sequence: TGTGCCAGCAGCTGGAGTTTCTACGAGCAGTACTTC.

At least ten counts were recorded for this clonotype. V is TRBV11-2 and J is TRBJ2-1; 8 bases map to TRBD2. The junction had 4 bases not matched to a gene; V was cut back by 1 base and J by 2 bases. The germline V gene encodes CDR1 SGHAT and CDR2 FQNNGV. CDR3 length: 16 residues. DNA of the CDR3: TGTGCCAGCAGCTTAGGGCAGCGGGGGCCCTACAATGAGCAGTTCTTC. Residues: CASSLGQRGPYNEQFF.

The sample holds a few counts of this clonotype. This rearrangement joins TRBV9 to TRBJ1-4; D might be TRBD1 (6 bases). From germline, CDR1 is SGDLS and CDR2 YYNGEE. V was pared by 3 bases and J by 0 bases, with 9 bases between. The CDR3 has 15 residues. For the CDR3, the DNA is TGTGCCAGCAGCGGGGGGGGCGCAACTAATGAAAAACTGTTTTTT. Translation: CASSGGGATNEKLFF. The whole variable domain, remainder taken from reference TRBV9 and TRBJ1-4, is DSGVTQTPKHLITATGQRVTLRCSPRSGDLSVYWYQQSLDQGLQFLIQYYNGEERAKGNILERFSAQQFPDLHSELNLSSLELGDSALYFCASSGGGATNEKLFFGSGTQLSVL.